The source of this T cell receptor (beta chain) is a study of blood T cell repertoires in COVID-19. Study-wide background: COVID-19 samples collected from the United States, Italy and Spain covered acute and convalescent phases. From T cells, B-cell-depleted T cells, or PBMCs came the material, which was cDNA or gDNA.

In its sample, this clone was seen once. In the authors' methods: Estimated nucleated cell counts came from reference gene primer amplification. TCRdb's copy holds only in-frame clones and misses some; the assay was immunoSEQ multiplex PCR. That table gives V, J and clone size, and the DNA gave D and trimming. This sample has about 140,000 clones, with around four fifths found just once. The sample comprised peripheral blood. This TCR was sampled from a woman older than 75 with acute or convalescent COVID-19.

The CDR3 DNA reads as TGTGCCAGCAGTAGCGGGACAGGGAATTTTAAGACCCAGTACTTC. Translating gives CASSSGTGNFKTQYF. This rearrangement joins TRBV27 to TRBJ2-5, with 9 bases identical to TRBD1. There are 15 residues in the CDR3. CDR1 MNHEY and CDR2 SMNVEV come from the germline V gene (reference sequence). Germline trimming cut 5 bases from V and 6 bases from J; bases unmatched to any gene: 10.